This T cell receptor (beta chain) was observed in a study of metastatic and nonmetastatic thyroid tumors. General observations from the study: Reportedly, malignant thyroid tumors had significantly higher TCR beta diversity than benign nodules, in blood and tumor.

The V end was cut by 6 bases, the J end by 0 bases, with 15 bases between. Germline V gives CDR1 LNHDA, CDR2 SQIVND (reference sequence). The CDR3 is 17 amino acids. With MiXCR, TCRdb called clones anew from the PCR reads. The sample holds roughly 81,000 clones, about 9.1% seen once. Prior to thyroid surgery, none of the patients had received any treatment. On this clone itself: Its antigen is undetermined.

This sequence joins TRBV19 and TRBJ2-6; D call uncertain. The sequence came from a female donor with papillary thyroid cancer or a benign thyroid nodule (not recorded which). Some clones in this sample may be carry-over from other donors' samples. Material: blood. The CDR3 is CASSQRTSSSGANVLTF. The CDR3 region has the DNA TGTGCCAGTAGCCAACGGACGTCGAGCTCTGGGGCCAACGTCCTGACTTTC.